Below, one T cell receptor beta chain is given with its context. Its antigen is still unknown. This sample was taken from a study of cytomegalovirus exposure and HLA in healthy donors. The CDR3 sequence is 16 residues long. V gave up 3 bases and J gave up 5 bases; unmatched junction bases: 6. The V gene's germline CDR1 is MNHNS and CDR2 SASEGT. It was with 60 Vbeta and 13 Jbeta primers that the PCR ran. The table came from immunoSEQ multiplex PCR; TCRdb's copy has only in-frame clones and leaves some out. Found here are 150,000 to 200,000 clones, around four fifths of them singletons; the top ten hold 9.7%. Study-wide results and caveats: DRB1 showed the most TCR associations and HLA-C the fewest in a later analysis, as rates varied by HLA locus. Rarity marked most TCR sequences, yet some public TCRs occurred in many donors.

Source material: PBMCs. This chain connects TRBV6-1 to TRBJ2-1; TRBD1 agrees at 11 bases. The source of this sequence is a man between 18 and 35 years old in good health and CMV-seropositive. The CDR3 protein is CASSDWDRGLHNEQFF. In DNA form, the CDR3 reads TGTGCCAGCAGTGATTGGGACAGGGGGTTGCACAATGAGCAGTTCTTC.